This TCR beta chain came from a study of post-analysis software for immune sequencing data. As to this clonotype: Antigen: not known.

General study points: Compared against controls, patients with multiple sclerosis displayed significantly lower normalized Chao1 diversity. In patients, about 5 TRBV segments were more frequent than in controls, with TRBV5-6, TRBV5-1 and TRBV20-1 among them.

The CDR3 sequence is 15 residues long. Germline V gene lookup returns CDR1 SGDLS and CDR2 YYNGEE. The TCR beta cDNA libraries carried unique molecular identifiers. Via MiXCR, TCRdb re-called the PCR reads, giving one row per CDR3 protein. The table lists approximately 660,000 distinct CDR3 sequences, around 64% of them singletons. V is TRBV9 and J is TRBJ2-7, with a weak D call TRBD2 (6 bases). With the DNA end fitting TRBJ2-5 better, the J assignment may be wrong. The sequenced sample consisted of blood. The clonotype was recovered from a girl aged 2-10 years with multiple sclerosis. The CDR3 spells CASSVDPGDGETQYF. As DNA, the CDR3 is TGTGCCAGCAGCGTAGACCCGGGGGATGGGGAGACCCAGTACTTC.